There are a few counts of the clone carrying this T cell receptor (beta chain). The data derive from a study of technical replicates of blood from four donors. The V gene lost 4 bases and the J gene lost 3 bases, with 10 bases spanning the gap. The germline V gene has CDR1 SNHLY and CDR2 FYNNEI. The CDR3 is made up of 14 amino acids. The protocol was immunoSEQ multiplex PCR, while the TCRdb copy is restricted to in-frame clones and leaves out a portion. The sample has roughly 12,000 clones; roughly 79% are singletons. The sequencing input was PBMCs. V gene TRBV2 combines with J gene TRBJ1-5, with TRBD1 as a possible D gene (5 bases). This TCR was recovered from a human donor in good health. The CDR3: CASSGTDINQPQHF. The CDR3 DNA is TGTGCCAGCAGTGGGACGGACATCAATCAGCCCCAGCATTTT.